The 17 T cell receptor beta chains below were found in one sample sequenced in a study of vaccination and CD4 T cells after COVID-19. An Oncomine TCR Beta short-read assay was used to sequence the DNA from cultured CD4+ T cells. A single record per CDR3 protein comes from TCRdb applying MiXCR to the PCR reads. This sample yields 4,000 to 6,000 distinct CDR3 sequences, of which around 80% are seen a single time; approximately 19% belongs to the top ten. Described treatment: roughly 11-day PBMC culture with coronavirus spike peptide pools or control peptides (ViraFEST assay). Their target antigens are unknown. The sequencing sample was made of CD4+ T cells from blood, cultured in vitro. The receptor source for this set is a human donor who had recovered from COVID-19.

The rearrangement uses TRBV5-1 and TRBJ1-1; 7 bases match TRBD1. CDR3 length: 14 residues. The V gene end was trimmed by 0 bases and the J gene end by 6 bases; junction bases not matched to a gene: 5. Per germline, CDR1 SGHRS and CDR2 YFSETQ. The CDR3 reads CASSLDRGSAEAFF. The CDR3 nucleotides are TGCGCCAGCAGCTTGGACAGGGGTAGCGCTGAAGCTTTCTTT.

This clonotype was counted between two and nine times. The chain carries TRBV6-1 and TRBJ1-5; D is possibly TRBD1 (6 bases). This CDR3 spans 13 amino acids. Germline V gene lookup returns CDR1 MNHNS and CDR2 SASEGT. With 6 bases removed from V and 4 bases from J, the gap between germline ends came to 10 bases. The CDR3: CASRQGLNQPQHF. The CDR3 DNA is TGTGCCAGCAGACAGGGACTAAATCAGCCCCAGCATTTT.

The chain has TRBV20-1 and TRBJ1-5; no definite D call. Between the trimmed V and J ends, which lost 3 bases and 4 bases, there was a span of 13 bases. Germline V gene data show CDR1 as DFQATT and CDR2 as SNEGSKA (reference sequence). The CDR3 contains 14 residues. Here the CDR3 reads CSASRASLNQPQHF. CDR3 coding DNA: TGCAGTGCTAGCCGGGCCTCTCTGAATCAGCCCCAGCATTTT.

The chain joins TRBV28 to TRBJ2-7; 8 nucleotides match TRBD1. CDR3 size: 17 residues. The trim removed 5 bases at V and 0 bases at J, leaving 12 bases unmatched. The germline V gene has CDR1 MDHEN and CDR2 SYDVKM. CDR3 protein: CASSLGQGRFFSYEQYF. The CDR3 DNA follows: TGTGCCAGCAGTCTTGGACAGGGAAGATTTTTCTCCTACGAGCAGTACTTC.

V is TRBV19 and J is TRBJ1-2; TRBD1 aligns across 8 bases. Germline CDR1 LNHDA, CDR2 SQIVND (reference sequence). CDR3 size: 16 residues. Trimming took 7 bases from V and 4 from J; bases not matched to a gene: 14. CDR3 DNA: TGTGCCAGTATTCCTACTGGCAGGGGGCGAGCCTATGGCTACACCTTC. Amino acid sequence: CASIPTGRGRAYGYTF.

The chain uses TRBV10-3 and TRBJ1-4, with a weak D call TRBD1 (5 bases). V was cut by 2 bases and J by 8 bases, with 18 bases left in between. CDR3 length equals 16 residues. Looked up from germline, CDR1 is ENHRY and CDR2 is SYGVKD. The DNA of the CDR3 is TGTGCCATCAGTGAGGGACCGGACGGGGACGGAGAAAAACTGTTTTTT. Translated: CAISEGPDGDGEKLFF.

The CDR3, as DNA: TGTGCCAGCAGCTATGGGGACAGGAACAATCAGCCCCAGCATTTT. This encodes CASSYGDRNNQPQHF. The V and J genes are TRBV7-9 and TRBJ1-5; 8 bases match TRBD1. The CDR3 runs 15 residues. With V trimmed by 4 bases and J by 3 bases, 5 bases remained unmatched. Germline V gene lookup returns CDR1 SEHNR and CDR2 FQNEAQ (reference sequence).

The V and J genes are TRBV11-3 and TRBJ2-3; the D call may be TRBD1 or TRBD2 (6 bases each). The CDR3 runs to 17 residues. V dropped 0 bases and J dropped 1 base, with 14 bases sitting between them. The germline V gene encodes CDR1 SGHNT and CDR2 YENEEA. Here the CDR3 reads CASSLEGGPNGTDTQYF. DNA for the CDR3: TGTGCCAGCAGCTTAGAAGGGGGGCCAAACGGCACAGATACGCAGTATTTT.

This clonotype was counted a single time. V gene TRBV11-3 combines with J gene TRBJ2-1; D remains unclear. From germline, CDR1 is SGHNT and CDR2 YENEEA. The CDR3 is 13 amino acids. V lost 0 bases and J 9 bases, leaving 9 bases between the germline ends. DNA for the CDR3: TGTGCCAGCAGCTTAGATTTTGGCGGTGAGCAGTTCTTC. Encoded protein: CASSLDFGGEQFF.

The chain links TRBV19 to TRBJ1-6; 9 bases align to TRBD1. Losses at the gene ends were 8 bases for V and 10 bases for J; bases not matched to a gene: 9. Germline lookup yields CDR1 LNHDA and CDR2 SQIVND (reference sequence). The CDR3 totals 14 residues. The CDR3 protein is CASRQGQGGSPLHF. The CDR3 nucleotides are TGTGCCAGTCGCCAGGGACAGGGAGGATCACCCCTCCACTTT.

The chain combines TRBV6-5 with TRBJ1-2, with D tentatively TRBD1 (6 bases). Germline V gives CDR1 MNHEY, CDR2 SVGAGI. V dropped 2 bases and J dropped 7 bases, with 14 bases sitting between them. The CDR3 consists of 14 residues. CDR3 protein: CASSYPGGLTGYTF. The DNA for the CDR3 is TGTGCCAGCAGTTACCCCGGGGGCCTCACTGGCTACACCTTC.

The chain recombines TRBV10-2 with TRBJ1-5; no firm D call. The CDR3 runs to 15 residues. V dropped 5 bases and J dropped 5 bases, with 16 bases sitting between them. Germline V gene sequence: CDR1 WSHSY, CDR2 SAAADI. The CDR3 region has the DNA TGCGCCAGCAGTACCGACACGTACTTCCATCAGCCCCAGCATTTT. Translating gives CASSTDTYFHQPQHF.

The chain's CDR3 is CASRQTGVYGYTF. CDR3 sequence (DNA): TGTGCCAGCAGACAAACAGGAGTTTATGGCTACACCTTC. The chain recombines TRBV2 with TRBJ1-2, with D perhaps TRBD1 (5 bases). CDR3 length: 13 amino acids. The germline V gene has CDR1 SNHLY and CDR2 FYNNEI. Trimming removed 6 bases at V and 5 bases at J, with 13 bases between.

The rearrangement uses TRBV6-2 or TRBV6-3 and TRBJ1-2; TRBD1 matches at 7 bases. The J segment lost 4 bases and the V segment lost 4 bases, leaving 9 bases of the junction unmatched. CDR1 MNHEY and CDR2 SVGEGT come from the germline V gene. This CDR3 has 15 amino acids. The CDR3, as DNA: TGTGCCAGCAGTTCCAGACCCGGGACAGTCTATGGCTACACCTTC. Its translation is CASSSRPGTVYGYTF.

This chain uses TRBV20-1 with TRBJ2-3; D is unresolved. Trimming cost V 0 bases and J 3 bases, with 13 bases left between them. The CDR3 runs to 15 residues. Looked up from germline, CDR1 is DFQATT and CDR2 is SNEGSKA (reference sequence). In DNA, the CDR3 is TGCAGTGCTAGAGATATGGAGCTAGGGACAGATACGCAGTATTTT. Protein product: CSARDMELGTDTQYF.

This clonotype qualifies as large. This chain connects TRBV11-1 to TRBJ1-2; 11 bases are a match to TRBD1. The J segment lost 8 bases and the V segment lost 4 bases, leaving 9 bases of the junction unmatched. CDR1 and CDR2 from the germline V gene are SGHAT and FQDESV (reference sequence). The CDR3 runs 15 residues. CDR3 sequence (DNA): TGTGCCAGCAGCTCGCTCGGGACAGGGGGTAAGGGCTACACCTTC. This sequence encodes CASSSLGTGGKGYTF.

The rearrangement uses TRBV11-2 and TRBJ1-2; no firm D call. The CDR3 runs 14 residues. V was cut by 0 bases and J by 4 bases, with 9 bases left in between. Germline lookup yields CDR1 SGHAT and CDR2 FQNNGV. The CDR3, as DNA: TGTGCCAGCAGCTTAGATGACACCTTCTATGGCTACACCTTC. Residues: CASSLDDTFYGYTF. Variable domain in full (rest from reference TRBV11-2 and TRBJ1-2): EAGVAQSPRYKIIEKRQSVAFWCNPISGHATLYWYQQILGQGPKLLIQFQNNGVVDDSQLPKDRFSAERLKGVDSTLKIQPAKLEDSAVYLCASSLDDTFYGYTFGSGTRLTVV.